This T cell receptor beta chain comes out of a study of shared clonotypes between healthy human individuals. Study-level information: Every donor yielded three CD4 naive, three CD4 memory, two CD8 naive and one CD8 memory plate.

The naive CD8 fraction comprised CD45RO-negative cells positively selected for CCR7 and excluded terminally differentiated effector memory CD45RA+ cells. With V trimmed by 0 bases and J by 0 bases, 5 bases remained unmatched. The germline gives CDR1 SGHVS, CDR2 FQNEAQ. The CDR3 loop spans 17 amino acids. Authors' methods: Filtering differed because ImmunoSEQ produced junction-only sequences that carried no quality scores. Libraries were prepared by immunoSEQ multiplex PCR; TCRdb keeps only in-frame clonotypes and omits some of them. V, J and clone size reflect that table, while D and trimming were determined from the DNA. The sample includes almost 700,000 clones, about 91% seen only once; the top ten take about 24%.

This receptor was obtained from a man younger than 40 in good health. Sequenced material: naive CD8+ T cells sorted from blood. The chain is built from TRBV7-8 and TRBJ1-5, with 7 nucleotides matching TRBD1. The CDR3 loop is CASSLASGGYSNQPQHF. CDR3 sequence (DNA): TGTGCCAGCAGCTTAGCGTCAGGGGGATATAGCAATCAGCCCCAGCATTTT.